A selection of T cell receptor beta chains follows, all from one sample in a study of PD-L1 blockade in urothelial cancer. Here immunoSEQ multiplex PCR was the method, and the copy in TCRdb shows in-frame clones only, minus some. This sample has approximately 39,000 clones; approximately 86% occur once, and the top ten carry roughly 15%. This material consisted of PBMCs, taken around atezolizumab (anti-PD-L1) treatment. The receptor source for this set is an elderly man with urothelial cancer. CDR3s include the opening cysteine and the closing phenylalanine or tryptophan. A D gene is named only where the DNA matches it firmly. Part of the rows lack a size; the others show once, few, many or a class for expanded clones.

CDR3,DNA,size,V,D,J
CASSQAAAGGSLGNTGELFF,TGCGCCAGCAGCCAAGCCGCTGCGGGCGGGAGTCTTGGAAACACCGGGGAGCTGTTTTTT,NA,TRBV4-3,TRBD2,TRBJ2-2
CASSYAGDEQPQHF,TGTGCCAGCAGTTACGCGGGGGACGAACAGCCCCAGCATTTT,NA,TRBV6-6,NA,TRBJ1-5
CSVETAYEQYF,TGCAGCGTTGAAACTGCCTACGAGCAGTACTTC,NA,TRBV29-1,NA,TRBJ2-7
CAIGTSVTSTDTQYF,TGTGCCATCGGTACTAGCGTAACTAGCACAGATACGCAGTATTTT,NA,TRBV28,TRBD2,TRBJ2-3
CASSREAGETQYF,TGTGCCAGCTCACGAGAGGCCGGGGAGACCCAGTACTTC,NA,TRBV18,NA,TRBJ2-5
CASGVAGGPRNEQFF,TGTGCCAGCGGAGTAGCGGGAGGGCCGAGGAATGAGCAGTTCTTC,NA,TRBV2,TRBD2,TRBJ2-1
CASSAEGANTGELFF,TGTGCCAGCAGCGCCGAGGGGGCGAACACCGGGGAGCTGTTTTTT,NA,TRBV9,NA,TRBJ2-2
CASSPDGNNQPQHF,TGTGCCAGCAGCCCTGACGGGAACAATCAGCCCCAGCATTTT,few,TRBV6-5,NA,TRBJ1-5
CSVQSGRSYEQYF,TGCAGCGTCCAGAGCGGGAGGAGCTACGAGCAGTACTTC,NA,TRBV29-1,TRBD2,TRBJ2-7
CATSPGTQETQYF,TGTGCCACGAGTCCAGGGACTCAAGAGACCCAGTACTTC,NA,TRBV7-8,NA,TRBJ2-5
CASRRTADTEAFF,TGTGCCAGCAGACGGACAGCCGATACTGAAGCTTTCTTT,NA,TRBV6-5,NA,TRBJ1-1
CASSSGQLQETQYF,TGTGCCAGCAGCTCGGGACAGCTTCAAGAGACCCAGTACTTC,NA,TRBV5-4,TRBD1,TRBJ2-5
CSVGGQGNQPQHF,TGCAGCGTTGGCGGACAGGGGAATCAGCCCCAGCATTTT,once,TRBV29-1,TRBD1,TRBJ1-5
CASSFQYEQYF,TGTGCCAGCAGCTTTCAATACGAGCAGTACTTC,NA,TRBV11-2,NA,TRBJ2-7
CASSLRGTSGRRDTQYF,TGTGCCAGCAGCTTACGGGGGACTAGCGGGAGAAGGGATACGCAGTATTTT,NA,TRBV11-2,TRBD2,TRBJ2-3
CASSIGTLNTEAFF,TGTGCCAGTAGTATTGGCACGTTGAACACTGAAGCTTTCTTT,few,TRBV19,NA,TRBJ1-1
CASSPSGTGGTQPQHF,TGTGCCAGCAGTCCTTCCGGGACAGGGGGCACTCAGCCCCAGCATTTT,NA,TRBV6-6,TRBD1,TRBJ1-5
CASSYPGGFEQFF,TGTGCCAGCAGTTACCCCGGCGGATTTGAGCAGTTCTTC,few,TRBV6-5,NA,TRBJ2-1
CASSTDRDAYNEQFF,TGTGCCAGCAGTACAGACAGGGACGCCTACAATGAGCAGTTCTTC,NA,TRBV13,TRBD1,TRBJ2-1
CASRLWGRRNTEAFF,TGTGCCAGCAGGTTATGGGGCCGACGGAACACTGAAGCTTTCTTT,once,TRBV11-2,NA,TRBJ1-1
CASSLPAGQGSSYEQYF,TGTGCCAGCAGCTTACCTGCCGGCCAGGGGTCCTCCTACGAGCAGTACTTC,NA,TRBV7-6,NA,TRBJ2-7
CASSTTGSSTDTQYF,TGTGCCAGCAGCACGACAGGGTCTAGCACAGATACGCAGTATTTT,NA,TRBV5-4,TRBD1,TRBJ2-3
CASSLHGNEQFF,TGCGCCAGCAGCCTCCACGGCAATGAGCAGTTCTTC,NA,TRBV4-3,NA,TRBJ2-1
CASSLVPGAGNTIYF,TGCGCCAGCAGCTTGGTGCCAGGGGCTGGAAACACCATATATTTT,NA,TRBV5-1,NA,TRBJ1-3
CASSLDSLAKNIQYF,TGTGCCAGCAGCTTAGACAGCCTAGCCAAAAACATTCAGTACTTC,NA,TRBV7-2,NA,TRBJ2-4
CASSASWGDRGFYQPQHF,TGTGCCAGCAGTGCCAGTTGGGGGGACAGGGGGTTTTATCAGCCCCAGCATTTT,NA,TRBV6-1,TRBD1,TRBJ1-5
CASSFSPRATTEAFF,TGTGCCAGCAGCTTTAGTCCCAGGGCGACCACTGAAGCTTTCTTT,NA,TRBV12-1,NA,TRBJ1-1
CASSLLVGALVTGELFF,TGCGCCAGCAGCTTGCTCGTAGGGGCATTGGTAACCGGGGAGCTGTTTTTT,NA,TRBV5-1,NA,TRBJ2-2
CASSALAGINNEQFF,TGTGCCAGCAGCGCACTAGCGGGAATCAACAATGAGCAGTTCTTC,once,TRBV9,TRBD2,TRBJ2-1
CASQFLRTKGAFF,TGTGCCAGTCAGTTTTTGCGGACAAAGGGGGCTTTCTTT,NA,TRBV28,NA,TRBJ1-1
CASSIPQFNQPQHF,TGTGCCAGTAGTATACCACAGTTCAATCAGCCCCAGCATTTT,NA,TRBV19,NA,TRBJ1-5
CASSLGSGQGFYEQYF,TGTGCCAGCAGCCTTGGATCAGGACAGGGTTTCTACGAGCAGTACTTC,NA,TRBV5-4,TRBD1,TRBJ2-7
CASSPGGEKLFF,TGTGCCAGCTCACCCGGTGGGGAGAAACTGTTTTTT,few,TRBV18,NA,TRBJ1-4
CASSGGGGDTEAFF,TGTGCCAGCAGCGGGGGTGGGGGGGACACTGAAGCTTTCTTT,NA,TRBV13,NA,TRBJ1-1